A selection of T cell receptor beta chains follows, all from one sample in a study of blood T cell repertoires in COVID-19. The table came from immunoSEQ multiplex PCR; TCRdb's copy has only in-frame clones and leaves some out. The table includes about 230,000 clones, 88% detected once. Sample: PBMCs or T cells enriched from blood (not recorded which). Receptors originate from a woman aged 25 to 45 who had been exposed to COVID-19. Each CDR3 is given with its conserved first and last residue. The D gene is left open where the match is weak. Clone size is given for some rows only: seen once, a few or many times, or a class if the clone is expanded.

clone_size: .
d_call: .
j_call: TRBJ1-1
v_call: TRBV10-2
cdr3_aa: CASSDTLRPEAFF
cdr3_nt: TGCGCCAGCAGTGATACTCTGCGGCCTGAAGCTTTCTTT

clone_size: .
d_call: TRBD1
j_call: TRBJ2-7
v_call: TRBV29-1
cdr3_aa: CSVEGTGRSYEQYF
cdr3_nt: TGCAGCGTTGAAGGGACAGGTAGATCCTACGAGCAGTACTTC

clone_size: .
d_call: TRBD2
j_call: TRBJ2-7
v_call: TRBV6-6
cdr3_aa: CASSGTSGSLYEQYF
cdr3_nt: TGTGCCAGCAGCGGAACTAGCGGGAGTCTCTACGAGCAGTACTTC

clone_size: .
d_call: .
j_call: TRBJ1-2
v_call: TRBV25-1
cdr3_aa: CASSEYRRAEEGYTF
cdr3_nt: TGTGCCAGCAGTGAATATCGCAGGGCCGAGGAGGGCTACACCTTC

clone_size: .
d_call: TRBD2
j_call: TRBJ2-3
v_call: TRBV6-1
cdr3_aa: CASSEAPGLAGHTQYF
cdr3_nt: TGTGCCAGCAGTGAAGCCCCGGGACTAGCGGGACATACGCAGTATTTT

clone_size: once
d_call: TRBD2
j_call: TRBJ2-1
v_call: TRBV7-9
cdr3_aa: CASNLGGAGRYYNEQFF
cdr3_nt: TGTGCCAGCAACTTGGGGGGAGCGGGACGTTACTACAATGAGCAGTTCTTC

clone_size: .
d_call: .
j_call: TRBJ2-1
v_call: TRBV6-2/TRBV6-3
cdr3_aa: CASSYGGISYNEQFF
cdr3_nt: TGTGCCAGCAGTTACGGGGGGATCTCCTACAATGAGCAGTTCTTC

clone_size: .
d_call: TRBD1
j_call: TRBJ1-4
v_call: TRBV25-1
cdr3_aa: CASSKSRSGTGSEKLFF
cdr3_nt: TGTGCCAGCAGTAAATCCAGATCCGGGACAGGGTCTGAAAAACTGTTTTTT

clone_size: once
d_call: .
j_call: TRBJ1-1
v_call: TRBV2
cdr3_aa: CASSWGTPNTEAFF
cdr3_nt: TGTGCCAGCAGTTGGGGGACACCCAACACTGAAGCTTTCTTT

clone_size: .
d_call: TRBD2
j_call: TRBJ2-1
v_call: TRBV4-1
cdr3_aa: CASSQVDTSGSKQFF
cdr3_nt: TGCGCCAGCAGCCAAGTCGACACTAGCGGGAGTAAGCAGTTCTTC

clone_size: .
d_call: TRBD1
j_call: TRBJ1-1
v_call: TRBV23-1
cdr3_aa: CASSHQPSGGRGTEAFF
cdr3_nt: TGCGCCAGCAGTCACCAACCCTCAGGGGGACGGGGCACTGAAGCTTTCTTT

clone_size: .
d_call: .
j_call: TRBJ1-4
v_call: TRBV30
cdr3_aa: CARQAEPNEKLFF
cdr3_nt: TGTGCCCGACAGGCCGAGCCTAATGAAAAACTGTTTTTT

clone_size: .
d_call: TRBD2
j_call: TRBJ2-3
v_call: TRBV9
cdr3_aa: CASSVGVAGSTDTQYF
cdr3_nt: TGTGCCAGCAGCGTAGGGGTAGCGGGAAGTACAGATACGCAGTATTTT

clone_size: .
d_call: .
j_call: TRBJ2-7
v_call: TRBV4-1
cdr3_aa: CASSQEGVLRGTYEQYF
cdr3_nt: TGCGCCAGCAGCCAAGAAGGAGTCCTCCGGGGGACCTACGAGCAGTACTTC

clone_size: .
d_call: .
j_call: TRBJ2-7
v_call: TRBV5-4
cdr3_aa: CASSSLSPGGGRVSSDEQYF
cdr3_nt: TGTGCCAGCAGCTCTCTCTCACCCGGGGGAGGTAGAGTTAGTAGTGACGAGCAGTACTTC

clone_size: few
d_call: TRBD2
j_call: TRBJ2-1
v_call: TRBV28
cdr3_aa: CASSFVAGGNYNEQFF
cdr3_nt: TGTGCCAGCAGTTTTGTAGCGGGAGGGAACTACAATGAGCAGTTCTTC

clone_size: .
d_call: TRBD2
j_call: TRBJ2-3
v_call: TRBV7-2
cdr3_aa: CASSLGTSNTDTQYF
cdr3_nt: TGTGCCAGCAGCTTAGGGACTAGCAACACAGATACGCAGTATTTT

clone_size: .
d_call: .
j_call: TRBJ2-2
v_call: TRBV19
cdr3_aa: CASSIIRGHYNTGELFF
cdr3_nt: TGTGCCAGTAGTATAATCCGGGGACACTACAACACCGGGGAGCTGTTTTTT

clone_size: .
d_call: TRBD1
j_call: TRBJ2-7
v_call: TRBV28
cdr3_aa: CASSPTGGDEQYF
cdr3_nt: TGTGCCAGCAGCCCCACAGGGGGCGACGAGCAGTACTTC

clone_size: .
d_call: TRBD2
j_call: TRBJ2-1
v_call: TRBV7-2
cdr3_aa: CASSSGWVAGYNEQFF
cdr3_nt: TGTGCCAGCAGCTCCGGGTGGGTAGCGGGCTACAATGAGCAGTTCTTC

clone_size: .
d_call: .
j_call: TRBJ2-1
v_call: TRBV18
cdr3_aa: CASSADEYNEQFF
cdr3_nt: TGTGCCAGCTCAGCGGATGAATACAATGAGCAGTTCTTC

clone_size: .
d_call: TRBD1
j_call: TRBJ1-1
v_call: TRBV5-1
cdr3_aa: CASSSWTGREAEAFF
cdr3_nt: TGCGCCAGCAGCTCGTGGACAGGGAGGGAGGCTGAAGCTTTCTTT

clone_size: .
d_call: TRBD1
j_call: TRBJ1-4
v_call: TRBV27
cdr3_aa: CASNGTGNEKLFF
cdr3_nt: TGTGCCAGCAATGGGACAGGGAATGAAAAACTGTTTTTT

clone_size: .
d_call: TRBD1
j_call: TRBJ1-5
v_call: TRBV18
cdr3_aa: CASSLQTGIKQPQHF
cdr3_nt: TGTGCCAGCTCTCTCCAGACAGGGATCAAACAGCCCCAGCATTTT

clone_size: .
d_call: TRBD2
j_call: TRBJ2-1
v_call: TRBV11-2
cdr3_aa: CASLRTSRSQKQFF
cdr3_nt: TGTGCCAGCCTAAGGACTAGCAGGAGTCAAAAGCAGTTCTTC

clone_size: .
d_call: .
j_call: TRBJ1-1
v_call: TRBV30
cdr3_aa: CAWSESGGKAFF
cdr3_nt: TGTGCCTGGAGCGAATCCGGGGGGAAAGCTTTCTTT

clone_size: .
d_call: TRBD2
j_call: TRBJ2-2
v_call: TRBV30
cdr3_aa: CAWSVWGSSGPTGELFF
cdr3_nt: TGTGCCTGGAGTGTATGGGGGTCTAGCGGGCCAACCGGGGAGCTGTTTTTT

clone_size: .
d_call: TRBD1
j_call: TRBJ1-1
v_call: TRBV19
cdr3_aa: CASSMVSAGGTEAFF
cdr3_nt: TGTGCCAGTAGTATGGTTTCGGCAGGGGGCACTGAAGCTTTCTTT

clone_size: .
d_call: .
j_call: TRBJ1-4
v_call: TRBV5-5
cdr3_aa: CASSLDVLNEKLFF
cdr3_nt: TGTGCCAGCAGCTTGGATGTACTGAATGAAAAACTGTTTTTT

clone_size: .
d_call: .
j_call: TRBJ1-4
v_call: TRBV27
cdr3_aa: CASSGVREKLFF
cdr3_nt: TGTGCCAGCAGCGGGGTGAGGGAAAAACTGTTTTTT

clone_size: .
d_call: TRBD2
j_call: TRBJ2-2
v_call: TRBV5-4
cdr3_aa: CASSISGRGTGELFF
cdr3_nt: TGTGCCAGCAGCATTAGCGGGAGGGGCACCGGGGAGCTGTTTTTT

clone_size: once
d_call: TRBD1
j_call: TRBJ2-1
v_call: TRBV7-9
cdr3_aa: CASRRQGNEQFF
cdr3_nt: TGTGCCAGCAGAAGACAGGGAAATGAGCAGTTCTTC

clone_size: .
d_call: TRBD2
j_call: TRBJ2-7
v_call: TRBV7-9
cdr3_aa: CASSKSGRNYEQYF
cdr3_nt: TGTGCCAGCAGCAAAAGCGGGAGAAACTACGAGCAGTACTTC

clone_size: .
d_call: .
j_call: TRBJ2-5
v_call: TRBV11-2
cdr3_aa: CASSLRGLAGETQYF
cdr3_nt: TGTGCCAGCAGCTTAAGGGGGCTAGCGGGAGAGACCCAGTACTTC

clone_size: .
d_call: .
j_call: TRBJ2-7
v_call: TRBV12-3/TRBV12-4
cdr3_aa: CASSFIGGEQYF
cdr3_nt: TGTGCCAGCAGTTTCATAGGAGGCGAGCAGTACTTC

clone_size: few
d_call: TRBD2
j_call: TRBJ2-2
v_call: TRBV5-5
cdr3_aa: CASRASGNTGELFF
cdr3_nt: TGTGCCAGCAGGGCTAGCGGAAACACCGGGGAGCTGTTTTTT

clone_size: many
d_call: .
j_call: TRBJ1-1
v_call: TRBV28
cdr3_aa: CASSSGKAFF
cdr3_nt: TGTGCCAGCAGTTCAGGGAAAGCTTTCTTT

clone_size: few
d_call: .
j_call: TRBJ2-7
v_call: TRBV12-2
cdr3_aa: CASRLALTSYQYF
cdr3_nt: TGTGCAAGTCGCTTAGCGTTAACTAGCTATCAGTACTTC

clone_size: .
d_call: .
j_call: TRBJ2-3
v_call: TRBV7-9
cdr3_aa: CASSLVRADTQYF
cdr3_nt: TGTGCCAGCAGCTTAGTGCGGGCAGATACGCAGTATTTT

clone_size: .
d_call: .
j_call: TRBJ2-1
v_call: TRBV5-1
cdr3_aa: CASSSQPSSYNEQFF
cdr3_nt: TGCGCCAGCAGCTCGCAGCCTAGCTCCTACAATGAGCAGTTCTTC

clone_size: .
d_call: .
j_call: TRBJ2-7
v_call: TRBV28
cdr3_aa: CASSLEFYEQYF
cdr3_nt: TGTGCCAGCAGTTTGGAGTTCTACGAGCAGTACTTC

clone_size: .
d_call: TRBD2
j_call: TRBJ2-5
v_call: TRBV5-1
cdr3_aa: CASKIAGGPETQYF
cdr3_nt: TGCGCCAGCAAAATAGCGGGAGGGCCGGAGACCCAGTACTTC

clone_size: .
d_call: TRBD1
j_call: TRBJ1-2
v_call: TRBV7-9
cdr3_aa: CASSSPDRGLGYTF
cdr3_nt: TGTGCCAGCAGCTCGCCCGACAGGGGGCTAGGCTACACCTTC

clone_size: few
d_call: .
j_call: TRBJ1-1
v_call: TRBV28
cdr3_aa: CASSFSVGGTEAFF
cdr3_nt: TGTGCCAGCAGTTTCTCCGTGGGGGGCACTGAAGCTTTCTTT

clone_size: .
d_call: .
j_call: TRBJ2-7
v_call: TRBV6-6
cdr3_aa: CASSRTEAYEQYF
cdr3_nt: TGTGCCAGCAGTAGGACAGAGGCCTACGAGCAGTACTTC

clone_size: .
d_call: .
j_call: TRBJ1-2
v_call: TRBV28
cdr3_aa: CASRPTGIYGYTF
cdr3_nt: TGTGCCAGCAGGCCCACAGGGATCTATGGCTACACCTTC

clone_size: .
d_call: .
j_call: TRBJ2-1
v_call: TRBV2
cdr3_aa: CASSRRGYGEQFF
cdr3_nt: TGTGCCAGCAGTAGGAGGGGTTACGGTGAGCAGTTCTTC

clone_size: .
d_call: TRBD2
j_call: TRBJ2-1
v_call: TRBV6-7
cdr3_aa: CASSFTGTSGSNSNEQFF
cdr3_nt: TGTGCCAGCAGTTTTACCGGGACTAGCGGGAGTAATTCCAATGAGCAGTTCTTC

clone_size: .
d_call: .
j_call: TRBJ1-2
v_call: TRBV28
cdr3_aa: CASKDYSWDYGYTF
cdr3_nt: TGTGCCAGCAAAGACTACTCATGGGACTATGGCTACACCTTC

clone_size: few
d_call: TRBD1
j_call: TRBJ2-1
v_call: TRBV2
cdr3_aa: CASNLGQGAVNEQFF
cdr3_nt: TGTGCCAGCAATCTCGGACAGGGGGCGGTCAATGAGCAGTTCTTC

clone_size: .
d_call: .
j_call: TRBJ1-3
v_call: TRBV5-1
cdr3_aa: CASSPDRTGNTIYF
cdr3_nt: TGCGCCAGCAGCCCGGACAGAACTGGAAACACCATATATTTT

clone_size: .
d_call: TRBD1
j_call: TRBJ2-5
v_call: TRBV5-4
cdr3_aa: CASSIGQGLWETQYF
cdr3_nt: TGTGCCAGCAGCATCGGACAGGGCCTCTGGGAGACCCAGTACTTC

clone_size: .
d_call: .
j_call: TRBJ1-2
v_call: TRBV30
cdr3_aa: CAWSVAGAFRAYGYTF
cdr3_nt: TGTGCCTGGAGTGTAGCGGGGGCCTTTCGCGCATATGGCTACACCTTC

clone_size: once
d_call: .
j_call: TRBJ2-1
v_call: TRBV10-1
cdr3_aa: CASSDRRDEQFF
cdr3_nt: TGCGCCAGCAGTGATAGGAGGGATGAGCAGTTCTTC